This TCR beta chain was found in a study of OX40 agonist ivuxolimab in advanced cancers. Germline CDR1 is SGHVS and CDR2 is FNYEAQ. The CDR3 runs 15 residues. The ends were cut back, 5 bases at V and 1 base at J, with 15 bases in the middle. Assay: immunoSEQ multiplex PCR; the TCRdb copy retains only in-frame clones and omits some. Of some 70,000 clones listed, roughly 80% are singletons. The rearrangement joins TRBV7-6 to TRBJ2-7; unclear D gene. The sequence was collected from an adult with an advanced solid tumor such as melanoma, head and neck, liver or kidney cancer. The material sequenced was CD4+ or CD8+ T cells sorted from blood, taken in a trial of the OX40 agonist ivuxolimab. The CDR3 sequence is CASSPSDALSYEQYF. CDR3 nucleotide sequence: TGTGCCAGCAGCCCATCCGATGCCTTGTCCTACGAGCAGTACTTC.